This T cell receptor (beta chain) is from a study of T cell responses to AZD1222 COVID-19 vaccine. Germline loops: CDR1 DFQATT, CDR2 SNEGSKA (reference sequence). This CDR3 is 11 amino acids long. Whole-study findings and limits: Reports say nearly half of spike-specific TCRs go after unmutated variant regions.

In regard to this clone: Its antigen is unknown.

Libraries were prepared by immunoSEQ multiplex PCR; TCRdb keeps only in-frame clonotypes and omits some of them. This table holds some 200,000 clones, roughly nine tenths found once. This sample comprised peripheral blood, obtained 28 days after the second AZD1222 dose. The receptor comes from an adult who received the AZD1222 COVID-19 vaccine. The rearrangement uses TRBV20-1 and TRBJ2-7, with D possibly TRBD2 on 7 matching bases. CDR3 in amino acids: CGGAGPYEQYF. The CDR3 DNA is TGCGGGGGGGCGGGGCCCTACGAGCAGTACTTC.